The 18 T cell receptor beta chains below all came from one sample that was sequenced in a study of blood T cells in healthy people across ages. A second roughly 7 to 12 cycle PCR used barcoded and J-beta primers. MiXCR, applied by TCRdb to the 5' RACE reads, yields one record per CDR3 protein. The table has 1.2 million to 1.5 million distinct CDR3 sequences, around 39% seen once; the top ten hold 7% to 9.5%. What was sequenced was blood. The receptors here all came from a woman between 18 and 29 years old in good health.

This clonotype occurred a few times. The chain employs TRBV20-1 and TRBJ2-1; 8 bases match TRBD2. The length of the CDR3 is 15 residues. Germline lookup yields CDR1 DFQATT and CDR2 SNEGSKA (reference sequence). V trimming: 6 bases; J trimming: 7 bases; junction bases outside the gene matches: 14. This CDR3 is CSAQSGGVEGNEQFF. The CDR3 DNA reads TGCAGTGCCCAGTCGGGGGGGGTGGAAGGAAATGAGCAGTTCTTC.

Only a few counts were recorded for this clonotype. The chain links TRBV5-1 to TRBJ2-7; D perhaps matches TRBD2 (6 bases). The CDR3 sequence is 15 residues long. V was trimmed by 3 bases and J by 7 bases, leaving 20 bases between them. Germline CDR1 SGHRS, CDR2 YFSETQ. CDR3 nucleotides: TGCGCCAGCAGCTCAAAGGACTCGCCTCGGGAGGAGCAGTACTTC. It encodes CASSSKDSPREEQYF.

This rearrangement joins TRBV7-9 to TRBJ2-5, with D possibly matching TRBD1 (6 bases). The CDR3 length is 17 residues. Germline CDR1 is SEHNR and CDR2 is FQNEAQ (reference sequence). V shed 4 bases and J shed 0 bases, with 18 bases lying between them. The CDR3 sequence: CASSSWRRQAHQETQYF. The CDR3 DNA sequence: TGTGCCAGCAGCTCCTGGCGGAGACAGGCTCACCAAGAGACCCAGTACTTC.

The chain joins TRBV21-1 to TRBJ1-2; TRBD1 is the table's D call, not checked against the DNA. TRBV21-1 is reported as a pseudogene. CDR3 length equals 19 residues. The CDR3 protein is CASSPPRRTRKMGNYGYTF. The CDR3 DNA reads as TGTGCCAGCAGCCCCCCGAGGCGGACTCGAAAAATGGGAAACTATGGCTACACCTTC.

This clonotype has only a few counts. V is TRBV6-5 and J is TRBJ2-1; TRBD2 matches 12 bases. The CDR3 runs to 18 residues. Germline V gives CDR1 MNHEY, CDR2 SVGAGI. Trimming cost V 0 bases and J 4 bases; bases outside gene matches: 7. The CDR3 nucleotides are TGTGCCAGCAGTTACTCGCCACCGACTAGCGGGAGATACAATGAGCAGTTCTTC. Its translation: CASSYSPPTSGRYNEQFF.

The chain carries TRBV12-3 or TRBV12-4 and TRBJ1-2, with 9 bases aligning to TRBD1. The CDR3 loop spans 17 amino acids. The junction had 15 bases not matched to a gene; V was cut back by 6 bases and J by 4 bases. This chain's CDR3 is CASRPPGQGTFGYGYTF. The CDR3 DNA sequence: TGTGCCAGCAGGCCGCCGGGACAGGGAACCTTTGGCTATGGCTACACCTTC.

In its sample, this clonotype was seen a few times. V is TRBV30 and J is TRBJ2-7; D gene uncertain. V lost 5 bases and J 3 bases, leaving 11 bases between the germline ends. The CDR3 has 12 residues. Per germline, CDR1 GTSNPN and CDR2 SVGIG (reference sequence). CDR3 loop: CAWGGENYEQYF. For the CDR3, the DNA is TGTGCCTGGGGTGGAGAAAACTACGAGCAGTACTTC.

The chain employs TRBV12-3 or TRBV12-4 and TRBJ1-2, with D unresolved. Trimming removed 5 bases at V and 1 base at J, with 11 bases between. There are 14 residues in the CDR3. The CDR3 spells CASSLRGHNYGYTF. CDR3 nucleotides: TGTGCCAGCAGTCTCCGCGGCCATAACTATGGCTACACCTTC.

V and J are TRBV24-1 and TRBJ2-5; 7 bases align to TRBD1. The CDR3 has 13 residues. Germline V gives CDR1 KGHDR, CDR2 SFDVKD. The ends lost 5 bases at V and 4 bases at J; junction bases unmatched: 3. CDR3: CATSAEGAETQYF. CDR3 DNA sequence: TGTGCCACCAGTGCTGAGGGGGCAGAGACCCAGTACTTC.

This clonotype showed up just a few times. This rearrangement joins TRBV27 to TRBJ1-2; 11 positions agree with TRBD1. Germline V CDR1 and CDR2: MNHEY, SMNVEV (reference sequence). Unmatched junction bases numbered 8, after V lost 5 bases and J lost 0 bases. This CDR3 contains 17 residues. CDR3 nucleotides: TGTGCCAGCAGTCCCCGGGACAGGGGGGAAGCTAACTATGGCTACACCTTC. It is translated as CASSPRDRGEANYGYTF.

Here the CDR3 reads CAWSEGSGAFF. CDR3 in DNA: TGTGCCTGGAGTGAAGGGTCGGGGGCTTTCTTT. This chain uses TRBV30 with TRBJ1-1, with unresolved D. V was clipped by 1 base and J by 11 bases, with 11 bases between them. Germline CDR1 is GTSNPN and CDR2 is SVGIG (reference sequence). The CDR3 is 11 amino acids.

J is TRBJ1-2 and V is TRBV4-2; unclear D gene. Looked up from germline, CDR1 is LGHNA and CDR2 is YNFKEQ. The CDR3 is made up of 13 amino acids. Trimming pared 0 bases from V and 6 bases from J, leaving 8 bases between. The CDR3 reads CASSQEHLDGYTF. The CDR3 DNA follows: TGTGCCAGCAGCCAAGAGCATTTGGATGGCTACACCTTC.

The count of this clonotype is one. The CDR3 DNA reads as TGTGCCAGCAGTTACGCGATAAAGGGAGAGACCCAGTACTTC. Protein sequence: CASSYAIKGETQYF. The chain joins TRBV6-6 to TRBJ2-5, with no clear D. The ends were cut back, 2 bases at V and 4 bases at J, with 11 bases in the middle. Looked up from germline, CDR1 is MNHNY and CDR2 is SVGAGI (reference sequence). CDR3 length: 14 residues.

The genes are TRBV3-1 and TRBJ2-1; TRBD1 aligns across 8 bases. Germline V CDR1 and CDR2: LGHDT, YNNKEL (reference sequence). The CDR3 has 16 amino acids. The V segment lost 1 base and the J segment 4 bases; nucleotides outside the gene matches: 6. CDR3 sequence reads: CASSQADRAHYNEQFF. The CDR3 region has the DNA TGTGCCAGCAGCCAAGCGGACAGGGCACATTACAATGAGCAGTTCTTC.

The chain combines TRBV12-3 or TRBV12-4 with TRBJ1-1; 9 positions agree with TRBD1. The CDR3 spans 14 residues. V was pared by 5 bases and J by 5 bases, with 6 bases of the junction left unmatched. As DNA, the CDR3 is TGTGCCAGCAGTCGAGGGACAGGGCTAACTGAAGCTTTCTTT. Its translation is CASSRGTGLTEAFF.

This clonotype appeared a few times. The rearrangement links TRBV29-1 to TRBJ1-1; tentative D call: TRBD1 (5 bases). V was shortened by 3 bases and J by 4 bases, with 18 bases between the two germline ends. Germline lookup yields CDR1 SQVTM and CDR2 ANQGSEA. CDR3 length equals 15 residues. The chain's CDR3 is CSVDGSWGGGTEAFF. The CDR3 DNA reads TGCAGCGTTGATGGGTCTTGGGGGGGAGGCACTGAAGCTTTCTTT.

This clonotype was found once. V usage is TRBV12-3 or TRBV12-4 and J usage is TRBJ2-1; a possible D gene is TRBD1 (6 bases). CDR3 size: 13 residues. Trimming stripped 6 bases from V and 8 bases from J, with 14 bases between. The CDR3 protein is CASRLRGMHEQFF. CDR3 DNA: TGTGCCAGCAGGTTAAGGGGGATGCATGAGCAGTTCTTC.

In DNA form, the CDR3 reads TGTGCCAGCAGGGCTAGCGCCGGGCGTTACGAGCAGTACTTC. Amino acid sequence: CASRASAGRYEQYF. V and J are TRBV6-1 and TRBJ2-7; D is possibly TRBD2 (6 bases). CDR3 length: 14 amino acids. The V end lost 6 bases, the J end lost 4 bases, and 16 bases lay between the germline ends. The germline V gene has CDR1 MNHNS and CDR2 SASEGT.